These T cell receptor beta chains were read from a single sample in a study of PD-L1 blockade in urothelial cancer. Method: immunoSEQ multiplex PCR; TCRdb's copy keeps in-frame clones and lacks some. The data contain 32,000 or so clones, approximately 87% of them singletons. Sequencing was performed on PBMCs, taken around atezolizumab (anti-PD-L1) treatment. The receptors shown here come from a man between 60 and 70 years old with urothelial cancer. CDR3s include the opening cysteine and the closing phenylalanine or tryptophan. D genes are given only for firm matches. Clone size is given for some rows only: seen once, a few or many times, or a class if the clone is expanded.

j_call	clone_size	v_call	d_call	cdr3_nt	cdr3_aa
TRBJ1-6	few	TRBV2	TRBD1	TGTGCCAGCAGTGGGAGACAGGGGGCAGGTTCACCCCTCCACTTT	CASSGRQGAGSPLHF
TRBJ2-3	-	TRBV4-3	TRBD2	TGCGCCAGCAGCCAAGGAAGCGGGAGGGCCCCAGATACGCAGTATTTT	CASSQGSGRAPDTQYF
TRBJ1-2	-	TRBV5-1	-	TGCGCCAGCAGCTTGGGGACAGCGAACTATGGCTACACCTTC	CASSLGTANYGYTF
TRBJ2-2	-	TRBV19	-	TGTGCCAGTAGTTCGCGAACTGACACCGGGGAGCTGTTTTTT	CASSSRTDTGELFF
TRBJ2-1	-	TRBV10-3	TRBD2	TGTGCCATCAGCCCGGGACTAGCGAACAATGAGCAGTTCTTC	CAISPGLANNEQFF
TRBJ1-5	-	TRBV6-1	TRBD1	TGTGCCAGCAGTGATCAGGGGGGCAATCAGCCCCAGCATTTT	CASSDQGGNQPQHF
TRBJ2-7	-	TRBV6-5	TRBD1	TGTGCCAGCAGTTACCTCACAGGGGTCGAGCAGTACTTC	CASSYLTGVEQYF
TRBJ2-7	-	TRBV5-8	TRBD1	TGTGCCAGCAGCCCAGGGCTGACAGGGATCCCCTACGAGCAGTACTTC	CASSPGLTGIPYEQYF
TRBJ1-2	-	TRBV9	-	TGTGCCAGCAGCGTAGCAGACATTCCGATTGGCTACACCTTC	CASSVADIPIGYTF
TRBJ1-2	few	TRBV28	-	TGTGCCAGCAGTCCGGGTAGTAACTATGGCTACACCTTC	CASSPGSNYGYTF
TRBJ1-5	medium-sized	TRBV9	TRBD1	TGTGCCAGCAGTAAACAGGGGGGCGATCAGCCCCAGCATTTT	CASSKQGGDQPQHF
TRBJ2-7	-	TRBV9	-	TGTGCCAGCAGCGCCGACAGCAACTCTGCCTACGAGCAGTACTTC	CASSADSNSAYEQYF
TRBJ2-7	-	TRBV29-1	-	TGCAGCGCACGCTACTATAGGGGCTACGAGCAGTACTTC	CSARYYRGYEQYF
TRBJ1-2	-	TRBV7-2	TRBD1	TGTGCCAGCAGCTTAACCAGGGGGCCCATTGGCTACACCTTC	CASSLTRGPIGYTF
TRBJ1-3	-	TRBV5-8	TRBD1	TGTGCCAGCAGCTTGGATGACAGGGGCGTTGGAAACACCATATATTTT	CASSLDDRGVGNTIYF
TRBJ2-5	-	TRBV27	TRBD2	TGTGCCAGCAGTTCGGGACTAGCGGGGTTTGAGACCCAGTACTTC	CASSSGLAGFETQYF
TRBJ2-3	-	TRBV5-1	TRBD2	TGCGCCAGCAGCCTCGGACTAGCGGGAGCCTCTTCGGAAGATACGCAGTATTTT	CASSLGLAGASSEDTQYF
TRBJ2-5	-	TRBV18	-	TGTGCCAGCTCACCACGGGGGCGGACGGAGACCCAGTACTTC	CASSPRGRTETQYF
TRBJ2-7	medium-sized	TRBV7-9	TRBD2	TGTGCCAGCAGCCCGCGCCTGCGGGAGGGCCAAGTCAGCTACAACGAGCAGTACTTC	CASSPRLREGQVSYNEQYF
TRBJ1-5	-	TRBV28	-	TGTGCCAGCCGGAGAAGGGGTGATCAGCCCCAGCATTTT	CASRRRGDQPQHF
TRBJ1-1	-	TRBV11-2	-	TGTGCCAGCAGCTTAGGGAGCCAGGAAGCTTTCTTT	CASSLGSQEAFF
TRBJ2-7	-	TRBV10-3	TRBD2	TGTGCCATCAGTGAGTCGAAGGGACTAGAGCAGCAGTACTTC	CAISESKGLEQQYF
TRBJ2-1	-	TRBV10-2	TRBD2	TGCGCCAGCAGACCGGGGCTAGCGGGAGATGAGCAGTTCTTC	CASRPGLAGDEQFF
TRBJ1-2	once	TRBV27	TRBD1	TGTGCCAGCAGTCCAGGGGGCGCGGAACACTACTATGGCTACACCTTC	CASSPGGAEHYYGYTF
TRBJ2-2	-	TRBV18	-	TGTGCCAGCCCTAAATCGAACACCGGGGAGCTGTTTTTT	CASPKSNTGELFF
TRBJ2-7	-	TRBV28	-	TGTGCCAGCAGTTTTCAGGCCCTAAGCTACGAGCAGTACTTC	CASSFQALSYEQYF
TRBJ2-2	-	TRBV7-2	TRBD2	TGTGCCAGCAGCCACACTAGCGGCGGGCGGATGAACACCGGGGAGCTGTTTTTT	CASSHTSGGRMNTGELFF
TRBJ2-1	-	TRBV15	TRBD2	TGTGCCACCAGGGTCGGGCTAGCGGGAGCAAGTAATGAGCAGTTCTTC	CATRVGLAGASNEQFF
TRBJ1-2	few	TRBV9	-	TGTGCCAGCAGCGTAGTTGGAGGATCTAACTATGGCTACACCTTC	CASSVVGGSNYGYTF
TRBJ2-7	-	TRBV19	TRBD2	TGTGCCAGTAGTATGGGCCTAGCGGGACTGATATACGAGCAGTACTTC	CASSMGLAGLIYEQYF
TRBJ2-2	-	TRBV7-2	TRBD1	TGTGCCAGCAGCCGGGACAGGGCCCCCACCGGGGAGCTGTTTTTT	CASSRDRAPTGELFF
TRBJ2-1	-	TRBV27	-	TGTGCCAGCGGCGGGTTATGGTACAATGAGCAGTTCTTC	CASGGLWYNEQFF
TRBJ2-7	-	TRBV27	-	TGTGCCAGCAGCATTAACAGGGTAGACTACGAGCAGTACTTC	CASSINRVDYEQYF
TRBJ2-7	-	TRBV5-6	-	TGTGCCAGCAGCTTGGCCATACGGATAAGGAGCTCCTACGAGCAGTACTTC	CASSLAIRIRSSYEQYF
TRBJ2-5	-	TRBV2	TRBD1	TGTGCCAGCGGGGAGGACAGGGGGCGACGAGAGACCCAGTACTTC	CASGEDRGRRETQYF
TRBJ2-1	-	TRBV11-2	-	TGTGCCAGCAGCTTAGATAATAGGCGTTTAGCCCCACGGGAGTTCTTC	CASSLDNRRLAPREFF
TRBJ2-3	-	TRBV27	TRBD1	TGTGCCAGCAGCCGGGACAGGGTCACAGATACGCAGTATTTT	CASSRDRVTDTQYF
TRBJ2-7	-	TRBV28	TRBD2	TGTGCCAGCAGTTCCCCGGGGGGGGTGAGCTCCTACGAGCAGTACTTC	CASSSPGGVSSYEQYF
TRBJ1-2	-	TRBV7-9	TRBD1	TGTGCCAGCAGCCAAGGACAGGCGACTCATGGCTACACCTTC	CASSQGQATHGYTF
TRBJ1-5	-	TRBV27	TRBD1	TGTGCCAGCAGGCACCGACAGGGATATAGCAATCAGCCCCAGCATTTT	CASRHRQGYSNQPQHF
TRBJ1-4	-	TRBV5-1	-	TGCGCCAGCAGCTTAACAGGGACCAATGAAAAACTGTTTTTT	CASSLTGTNEKLFF
TRBJ2-1	-	TRBV28	TRBD2	TGTGCCAGCAGTTTATATCGGGGAGCGGGAGGGCTTTCTAACAATGAGCAGTTCTTC	CASSLYRGAGGLSNNEQFF
TRBJ2-5	once	TRBV18	TRBD2	TGTGCCAGCTCACCAGCGGGACTAGCGGGTTCACAAGAGACCCAGTACTTC	CASSPAGLAGSQETQYF
TRBJ1-5	-	TRBV4-1	-	TGCGCCAGCAGCTTCATGGGAGGGGCAGCTCAGCCCCAGCATTTT	CASSFMGGAAQPQHF
TRBJ1-1	-	TRBV27	-	TGTGCCAGCAGTTTCTTCCCCGGGACAACAAATGAAGCTTTCTTT	CASSFFPGTTNEAFF
TRBJ2-1	once	TRBV7-9	TRBD2	TGTGCCAGCAGCTTAAGGCGGGAGCCTGATGAGCAGTTCTTC	CASSLRREPDEQFF
TRBJ2-7	-	TRBV28	TRBD1	TGTGCCAGCAGCTCGCTCTCGGACAGGGGGCTTCGTTACGAGCAGTACTTC	CASSSLSDRGLRYEQYF
TRBJ2-7	few	TRBV21-1	-	TGTGCCAGCAGCAAAGCTGCTAGCTCCTACGAGCAGTACTTC	CASSKAASSYEQYF